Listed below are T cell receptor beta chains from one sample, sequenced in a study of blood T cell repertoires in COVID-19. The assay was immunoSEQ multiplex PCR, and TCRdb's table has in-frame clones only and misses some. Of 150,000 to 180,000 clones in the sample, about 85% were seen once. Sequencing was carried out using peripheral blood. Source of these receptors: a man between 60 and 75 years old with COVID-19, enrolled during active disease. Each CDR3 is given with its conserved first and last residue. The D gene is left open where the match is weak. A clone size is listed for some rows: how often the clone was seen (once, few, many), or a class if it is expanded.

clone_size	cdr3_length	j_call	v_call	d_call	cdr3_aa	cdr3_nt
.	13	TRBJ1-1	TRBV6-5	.	CASSLILNTEAFF	TGTGCCAGCAGCCTTATTCTTAACACTGAAGCTTTCTTT
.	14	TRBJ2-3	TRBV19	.	CASSISSNTDTQYF	TGTGCCAGTAGTATCAGTTCCAACACAGATACGCAGTATTTT
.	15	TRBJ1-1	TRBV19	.	CASSIFGSPETEAFF	TGTGCCAGTAGTATCTTCGGTTCCCCGGAGACTGAAGCTTTCTTT
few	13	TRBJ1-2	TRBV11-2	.	CASSQDLGSGYTF	TGTGCCAGCAGCCAAGATCTCGGGAGTGGCTACACCTTC
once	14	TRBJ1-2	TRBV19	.	CASSIGQANYGYTF	TGTGCCAGTAGTATAGGGCAGGCTAACTATGGCTACACCTTC
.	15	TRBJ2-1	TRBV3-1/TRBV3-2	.	CASSQDRGSYNEQFF	TGTGCCAGCAGCCAAGATCGGGGGTCCTACAATGAGCAGTTCTTC
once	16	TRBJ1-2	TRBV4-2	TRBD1	CASSRDRGSSNYGYTF	TGTGCCAGCAGCCGGGACAGGGGGAGTTCTAACTATGGCTACACCTTC
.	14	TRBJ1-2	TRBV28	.	CASRGAGASYGYTF	TGTGCCAGCAGGGGGGCAGGGGCCTCCTATGGCTACACCTTC
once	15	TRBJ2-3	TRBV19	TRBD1	CASRSGGMSPDTQYF	TGTGCCAGTAGGTCAGGGGGAATGAGCCCAGATACGCAGTATTTT
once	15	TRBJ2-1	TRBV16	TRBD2	CASSSTSGLYNEQFF	TGTGCCAGCAGCTCGACTAGCGGATTATACAATGAGCAGTTCTTC
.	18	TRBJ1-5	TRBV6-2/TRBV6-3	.	CASSYSMIQGDSNQPQHF	TGTGCCAGCAGTTACTCCATGATACAGGGCGATAGCAATCAGCCCCAGCATTTT
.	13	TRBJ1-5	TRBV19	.	CASRRVANQPQHF	TGTGCCAGTAGACGGGTAGCCAATCAGCCCCAGCATTTT
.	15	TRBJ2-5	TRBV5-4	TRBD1	CASSLGGTGRETQYF	TGTGCCAGCAGCTTGGGGGGGACAGGGCGAGAGACCCAGTACTTC
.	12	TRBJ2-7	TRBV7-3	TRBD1	CASSCRPGQGDF	TGTGCCAGCAGCTGTCGGCCGGGACAGGGTGACTTC
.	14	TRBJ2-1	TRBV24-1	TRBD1	CATSGTGIYNEQFF	TGTGCCACCTCGGGGACAGGGATATACAATGAGCAGTTCTTC
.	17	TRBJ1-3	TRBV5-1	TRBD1	CASSSGGTGKQGNTIYF	TGCGCCAGCAGCTCCGGTGGGACAGGGAAGCAGGGAAACACCATATATTTT
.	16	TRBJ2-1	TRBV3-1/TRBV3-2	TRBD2	CASSQDLSGVYNEQFF	TGTGCCAGCAGCCAAGATCTTAGCGGGGTTTACAATGAGCAGTTCTTC
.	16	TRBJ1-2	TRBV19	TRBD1	CASSRIDREDYYGYTF	TGTGCCAGTAGTCGCATCGACAGGGAGGATTACTATGGCTACACCTTC
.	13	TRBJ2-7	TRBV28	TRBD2	CASSLPGGYEQYF	TGTGCCAGCAGTTTACCGGGGGGCTACGAGCAGTACTTC
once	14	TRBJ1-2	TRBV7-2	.	CASSLPPPIYGYTF	TGTGCCAGCAGCTTACCCCCCCCCATCTATGGCTACACCTTC
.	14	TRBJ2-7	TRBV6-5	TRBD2	CASKKREGSYEQYF	TGTGCCAGCAAAAAGCGGGAGGGCTCCTACGAGCAGTACTTC
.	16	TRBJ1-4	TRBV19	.	CASSIGGGPGGEKLFF	TGTGCCAGTAGTATAGGGGGAGGACCTGGGGGTGAAAAACTGTTTTTT
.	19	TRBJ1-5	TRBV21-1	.	CASSKSYLIVTRGNQPQHF	TGTGCCAGCAGCAAATCTTACTTGATCGTGACCCGGGGCAATCAGCCCCAGCATTTT
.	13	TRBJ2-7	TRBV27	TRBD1	CASKTGTGYEQYF	TGTGCCAGCAAGACCGGGACAGGGTACGAGCAGTACTTC
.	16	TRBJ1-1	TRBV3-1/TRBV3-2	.	CASSPNLGGGNTEAFF	TGTGCCAGCAGCCCAAACCTCGGGGGGGGGAACACTGAAGCTTTCTTT
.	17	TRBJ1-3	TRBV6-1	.	CASSESSAGVVGNTIYF	TGTGCCAGCAGTGAGTCCTCTGCAGGGGTGGTTGGAAACACCATATATTTT
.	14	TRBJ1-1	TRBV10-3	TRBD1	CAIREDRGNTEAFF	TGTGCCATCAGGGAGGACAGGGGGAACACTGAAGCTTTCTTT
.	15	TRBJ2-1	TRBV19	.	CASSQQGSSYNEQFF	TGTGCCAGTAGCCAACAGGGAAGCTCCTACAATGAGCAGTTCTTC
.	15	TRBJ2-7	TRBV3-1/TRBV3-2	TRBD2	CASSQGTSGPYEQYF	TGTGCCAGCAGCCAAGGGACTAGCGGTCCGTACGAGCAGTACTTC
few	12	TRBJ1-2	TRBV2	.	CASGAARYGYTF	TGTGCCAGCGGCGCCGCGAGGTATGGCTACACCTTC
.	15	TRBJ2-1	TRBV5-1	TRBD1	CASSSDRPLSDEQFF	TGCGCCAGCAGCTCGGACAGGCCTCTTTCGGATGAGCAGTTCTTC
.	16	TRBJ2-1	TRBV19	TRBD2	CASSPRGLAGVYEQFF	TGTGCCAGTAGTCCCCGGGGACTAGCGGGAGTTTATGAGCAGTTCTTC
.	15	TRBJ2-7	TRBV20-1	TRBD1	CSASESGRGRNEQYF	TGCAGTGCTAGTGAATCTGGCAGGGGGCGCAACGAGCAGTACTTC
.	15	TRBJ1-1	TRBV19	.	CASSLRGGVNTEAFF	TGTGCCAGTAGCCTTAGGGGGGGAGTGAACACTGAAGCTTTCTTT
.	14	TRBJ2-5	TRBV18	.	CASSLTRGQETQYF	TGTGCCAGCTCACTAACCAGGGGACAAGAGACCCAGTACTTC
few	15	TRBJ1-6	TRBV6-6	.	CASRWDTNNNSPLHF	TGTGCCAGCAGGTGGGACACCAATAATAATTCACCCCTCCACTTT
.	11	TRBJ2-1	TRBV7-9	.	CASSASNEQFF	TGTGCCAGCAGCGCCAGCAATGAGCAGTTCTTC
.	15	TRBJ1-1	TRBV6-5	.	CASSFGPGMNTEAFF	TGTGCCAGCAGTTTTGGTCCAGGGATGAACACTGAAGCTTTCTTT
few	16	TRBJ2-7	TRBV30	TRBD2	CAWSVSRTSVTYEQYF	TGTGCCTGGAGTGTCTCTCGGACTAGCGTTACCTACGAGCAGTACTTC
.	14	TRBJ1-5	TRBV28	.	CASNRQATNQPQHF	TGTGCCAGCAACCGACAGGCAACTAATCAGCCCCAGCATTTT